The rows below give T cell receptor beta chains drawn from one sample of a study of cytomegalovirus exposure and HLA in healthy donors. TCRdb keeps only in-frame clones here, not all; method: immunoSEQ multiplex PCR. The data hold approximately 72,000 clones, with roughly 94% observed a single time. The sample taken for sequencing was PBMCs. These receptors were obtained from a woman aged 18-30 years in good health and CMV-seronegative. Both conserved end residues are part of each CDR3. Clone sizes are given selectively: once, few, many, or a class where the clone is expanded.

TRBV2	TRBJ1-2	.	CASSETRTGLSYGYTF
TRBV6-6	TRBJ2-2	.	CASSPDRRNTGELFF
TRBV27	TRBJ2-7	.	CASSLSTGEQYF
TRBV11-2	TRBJ2-1	once	CASSYRQGGIEQFF
TRBV15	TRBJ2-3	.	CATKRDRVLLGLFTDTQYF
TRBV19	TRBJ1-5	.	CASSSPDRGVINQPQHF
TRBV5-1	TRBJ2-7	.	CASSLGEQGAQYF
TRBV27	TRBJ1-2	.	CASGPSYGYTF
TRBV27	TRBJ1-5	.	CASRRRTDNQPQHF
TRBV7-8	TRBJ2-7	few	CASSPGGQAGYEQYF
TRBV5-4	TRBJ1-1	.	CASSWRNSTEAFF